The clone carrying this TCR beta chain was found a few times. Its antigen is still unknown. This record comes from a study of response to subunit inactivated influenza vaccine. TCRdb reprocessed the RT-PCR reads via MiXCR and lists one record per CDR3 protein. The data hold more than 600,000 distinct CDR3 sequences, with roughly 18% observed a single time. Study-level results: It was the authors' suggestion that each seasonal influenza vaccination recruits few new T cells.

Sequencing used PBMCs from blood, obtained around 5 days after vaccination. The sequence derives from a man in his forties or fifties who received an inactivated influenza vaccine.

The DNA of the CDR3 is TGTGCCAGCAGCTTAACGGAACAGGGAAATGGCTACACCTTC. Amino acid sequence: CASSLTEQGNGYTF. The chain has TRBV7-2 and TRBJ1-2, with D maybe TRBD1 (6 bases). Trimming removed 2 bases from V and 6 bases from J, with 13 bases in between. This CDR3 comprises 14 residues. The germline V gene has CDR1 SGHTA and CDR2 FQGNSA.